This T cell receptor (beta chain) came from a study of identical twins (dated by TCRdb to 2016 to 2017). For context, the study as a whole: To test whether fetal clonotypes persist, this study deep-sequenced TCR alpha and beta repertoires from monozygotic twins, from unrelated adults of various ages, and from cord blood. Replicate twin experiments were performed at different times using different library preparation protocols to rule out contamination. The full study reports these points: Invariant T cells such as MAIT and iNKT could partly confound zero-insertion analyses, though diverse VJ usage argued against this for most clonotypes. Abundant cord blood beta clonotypes had fewer insertions, young adult naive repertoires showed a similar but weaker trend, and memory repertoires showed no such trend. In monozygotic twins, recombination models systematically underestimated out-of-frame TCR alpha sharing, but the models matched the sharing seen between unrelated individuals. The excess sharing between twins in beta out-of-frame sequences was weaker because fewer shared sequences reduced the signal-to-noise ratio. Compared with coincidental sharing between unrelated individuals, out-of-frame TCR alpha sequences shared between twins showed an excess of sequences with low generation probability. Conclusions relied on cross-sectional statistical analysis, since the same donors could not be followed over many years.

Deletion took 6 bases off V and 10 bases off J, with a span of 13 bases between the germline ends. The CDR3 spans 12 residues, from the cysteine through the phenylalanine. Just the 36-base CDR3 DNA is kept, in frame starting at base 1. As concerns this clonotype: Its recognized antigen is unknown. Nothing much larger sits one base from this clone, and base qualities are not available.

The library was generated by 5' RACE. The data were produced on an Illumina HiSeq 2000. Template switching introduced a universal primer binding site; the final cDNA contained a unique molecular identifier, enabling accurate counting of TCR cDNA molecules. Specific primers in the conserved constant-segment region were used to synthesize first-strand cDNA for TCR alpha and beta chains. To control for contamination, every cDNA library was double barcoded, receiving both a SMART-Mk sample barcode and Illumina barcodes. TruSeq adapter sequences along with Illumina sample barcodes were introduced in two successive PCR steps. TCR alpha and beta cDNA libraries were sequenced on the Illumina HiSeq platform with custom primers. Concerning the study's data processing: Unique molecular identifiers were extracted from raw reads with MiGEC, and CDR3 positions were determined with MiXCR. For each individual, recombination models were inferred using an EM algorithm with the repgenHMM and IGoR tools. The analysis of shared clonotypes was done with the tcR package in R, with sharing normalized by the product of cloneset sizes. To study raw recombination without the effects of thymic and clonal selection, out-of-frame nonproductive sequences were analyzed. TCRdb handled the public reads itself, with Q25 trimming in fastp and clone calling in MiXCR, and kept productive beta chains. Rows with a matching CDR3 protein are joined into one entry that keeps the most common DNA and genes. TCRdb's processing, not the study's, gives the V and J calls here. Counted in this sample were fewer than 650,000 distinct CDR3 sequences; 9.6% of them appeared once. Jointly, the top ten make up around 3.2% of the sample.

All donors were healthy Caucasians. The twin cohort consisted of three pairs of female monozygotic twins, all aged roughly 18 to 30 years. Peripheral blood mononuclear cells were used as the source from which RNA for TCR libraries was isolated. This same sample was also taken into another study, of yellow fever vaccine responses in identical twins. The other study reports the following: According to the authors, the vaccine-induced T cell response in identical twins seemed to be partly convergent and partly specific to each individual. Focusing on identical twins, the study followed the T cell clones that responded to the vaccine, and did so with precision.

This sequence was found in a woman between 18 and 29 years old in good health. Sequences were obtained from PBMCs. In this chain, TRBV12-3 or TRBV12-4 is recombined with TRBJ2-1; the D gene is possibly TRBD2, with 7 bases matching. The nucleotide sequence reads as follows: TGTGCCAGCAGCTCACGGGGGGCCGAGCAGTTCTTC. Its product reads: CASSSRGAEQFF.